The TCR beta chain described here comes from a study of CD8 T cells in ankylosing spondylitis. Overall study results and limits: Disease-associated clonotypes exhibited CD8+ identity and were relatively infrequent in peripheral blood. Roughly 8 highly homologous variants made up a TCR beta motif that seemed to typify ankylosing spondylitis blood.

A quantitative 5'-RACE method, one with molecular barcodes, was used to make TCR beta libraries. TCRdb reprocessed the 5' RACE reads with MiXCR, giving one entry per CDR3 protein. The table records approximately 200,000 distinct CDR3 sequences, around 13% of them present only once. Germline CDR1 and CDR2: KGHSH and LQKENI. The CDR3 loop spans 14 amino acids. V was pared by 6 bases and J by 2 bases, with 6 bases of the junction left unmatched. Regarding this clonotype: The antigen remains unidentified.

This sequence originates from a male donor with ankylosing spondylitis or in good health (not recorded which). Sequenced material: blood, either unsorted or a sorted T cell fraction (not recorded which). The chain has TRBV18 and TRBJ2-7; TRBD1 matches at 8 bases. Written as DNA, the CDR3 is TGTGCCAGCTCGGACCGGGACAGGCCCTACGAGCAGTACTTC. As protein: CASSDRDRPYEQYF.